The entry below gives a single T cell receptor beta chain sequence along with its context. The CDR3 extends over 15 amino acids. V trimming: 3 bases; J trimming: 3 bases; junction bases outside the gene matches: 2. Germline V CDR1 and CDR2: SGHTA, FQGTGA. The sample originates from a study of blood T cell repertoires in COVID-19. The age range of participants was 18 to 89 years, with residence in roughly 25 US areas. Some clones are missing from TCRdb's copy, which holds only in-frame ones; the method was immunoSEQ multiplex PCR. Of around 200,000 clones in the sample, less than 90% were seen once. Input material: PBMCs or T cells enriched from blood (not recorded which). The sequence was collected from a woman aged 25 to 39 who had recovered from COVID-19. The V call is TRBV7-3, the J call TRBJ2-3; 11 bases match TRBD2. The DNA for the CDR3 is TGTGCCAGCAGCTTTAGCGGGGGGGTGACAGATACGCAGTATTTT. Amino acid sequence: CASSFSGGVTDTQYF.